This T cell receptor (beta chain) stems from a study of T cell clusters in autoimmune cytopenias. Whole-study results and caveats: The cluster-lack signature was not seen for secondary cytopenia versus chronic lymphocytic leukemia.

The CDR3 runs 13 residues. CDR1 is SQVTM and CDR2 is ANQGSEA in the germline V gene. TRB rearrangements were amplified by touch-down multiplex PCR with mixed TRB-A/B primers. After re-calling the multiplex PCR reads, TCRdb lists one entry per CDR3 protein, DNA absent. In all, the sample yields around 11,000 distinct CDR3 sequences. Each sample's input was roughly 250 ng genomic DNA, some 38,000 genome equivalents. Regarding this clonotype: Its target is not known.

Separately, the same data were catalogued under a study of T cell repertoires in aging, cancer and after chemotherapy. As that report states: Immunological memory after chemotherapy cannot be judged from the repertoire data.

The sample taken for sequencing was peripheral blood. This TCR was recovered from a human donor in good health. The rearrangement links TRBV29-1 to TRBJ1-2. This CDR3 is CSALAPDLNGYTF.